Sequencing of this TCR beta chain was carried out in a study of response to subunit inactivated influenza vaccine. Overall study findings and caveats: The authors put forward the suggestion that each seasonal influenza vaccination may bring in only a limited number of new T cells.

This clonotype was found a few times. What it recognizes is unknown. Via MiXCR, TCRdb re-called the RT-PCR reads, giving one row per CDR3 protein. The sample holds 450,000 to 700,000 distinct CDR3 sequences; approximately 15% are singletons and the top ten take around 10%. This clonotype was obtained from a man aged 45-65 years who received an inactivated influenza vaccine. The specimen comprised PBMCs from blood, sampled 11 to 12 days after vaccination.

The CDR3 is CASTSQETQYF. As DNA, the CDR3 is TGTGCCAGCACCAGTCAAGAGACCCAGTACTTC. V usage is TRBV2 and J usage is TRBJ2-5; no clear D. CDR1 is SNHLY, CDR2 FYNNEI, per germline. This CDR3 is 11 amino acids long. V was clipped by 7 bases and J by 2 bases, with 5 bases between them. Drawing the rest from reference TRBV2 and TRBJ2-5, the complete variable domain is EPEVTQTPSHQVTQMGQEVILRCVPISNHLYFYWYRQILGQKVEFLVSFYNNEISEKSEIFDDQFSVERPDGSNFTLKIRSTKLEDSAMYFCASTSQETQYFGPGTRLLVL.